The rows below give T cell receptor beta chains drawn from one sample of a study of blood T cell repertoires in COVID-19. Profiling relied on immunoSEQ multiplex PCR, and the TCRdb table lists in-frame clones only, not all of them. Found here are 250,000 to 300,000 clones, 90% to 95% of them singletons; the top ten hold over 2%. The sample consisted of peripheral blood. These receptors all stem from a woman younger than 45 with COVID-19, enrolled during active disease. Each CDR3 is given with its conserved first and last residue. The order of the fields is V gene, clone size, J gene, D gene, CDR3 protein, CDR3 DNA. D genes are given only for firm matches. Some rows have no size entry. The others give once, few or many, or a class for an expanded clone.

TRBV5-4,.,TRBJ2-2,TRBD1,CASSPWDSGAGELFF,TGTGCCAGCAGCCCTTGGGACAGTGGGGCCGGGGAGCTGTTTTTT
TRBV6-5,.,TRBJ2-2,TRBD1,CASSYQDRVNTGELFF,TGTGCCAGCAGTTACCAAGACAGGGTGAACACCGGGGAGCTGTTTTTT
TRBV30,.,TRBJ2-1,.,CAWSSLPGLYNEQFF,TGTGCCTGGAGTTCACTTCCGGGACTCTACAATGAGCAGTTCTTC
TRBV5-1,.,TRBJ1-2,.,CASSWYWGGDYGYTF,TGCGCCAGCAGCTGGTATTGGGGGGGCGACTATGGCTACACCTTC
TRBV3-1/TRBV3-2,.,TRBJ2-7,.,CASSQVSAGKNEQYF,TGTGCCAGCAGCCAAGTTTCGGCAGGGAAGAACGAGCAGTACTTC
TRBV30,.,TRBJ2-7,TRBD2,CAWDQGLASSYEQYF,TGTGCCTGGGACCAAGGACTAGCGAGCTCCTACGAGCAGTACTTC
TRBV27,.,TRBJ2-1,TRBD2,CASSSTSGVSSYNEQFF,TGTGCCAGCAGCTCGACTAGCGGAGTGAGCTCCTACAATGAGCAGTTCTTC
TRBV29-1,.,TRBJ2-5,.,CSVEDQETQYF,TGCAGCGTTGAAGATCAGGAGACCCAGTACTTC
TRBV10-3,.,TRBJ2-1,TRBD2,CAIKPGLAGVNNEQFF,TGTGCCATCAAACCGGGACTAGCGGGGGTCAACAATGAGCAGTTCTTC
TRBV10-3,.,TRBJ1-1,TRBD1,CAIRDRAVEAFF,TGTGCCATCAGGGACAGGGCGGTTGAAGCTTTCTTT
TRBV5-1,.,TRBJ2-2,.,CASSLSSTGELFF,TGCGCCAGCAGCTTGTCCTCGACCGGGGAGCTGTTTTTT
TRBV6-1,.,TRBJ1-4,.,CASSETGQYNEKLFF,TGTGCCAGCAGTGAGACCGGACAGTATAATGAAAAACTGTTTTTT
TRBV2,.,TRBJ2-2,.,CASRGRENTGELFF,TGTGCCAGCAGGGGGAGAGAGAACACCGGGGAGCTGTTTTTT
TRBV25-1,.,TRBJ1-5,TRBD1,CASSRGQGDQPQHF,TGTGCCAGCTCTAGGGGACAGGGGGATCAGCCCCAGCATTTT
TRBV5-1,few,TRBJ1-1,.,CASSPGRRDTEAFF,TGCGCCAGCAGCCCGGGTCGGAGGGACACTGAAGCTTTCTTT
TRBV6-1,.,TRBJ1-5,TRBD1,CASSDQPRGIQPQHF,TGTGCCAGCAGTGATCAACCCAGGGGGATTCAGCCCCAGCATTTT
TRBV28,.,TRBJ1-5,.,CASSWEYRARDQPQHF,TGTGCCAGCAGTTGGGAGTACAGGGCACGGGATCAGCCCCAGCATTTT